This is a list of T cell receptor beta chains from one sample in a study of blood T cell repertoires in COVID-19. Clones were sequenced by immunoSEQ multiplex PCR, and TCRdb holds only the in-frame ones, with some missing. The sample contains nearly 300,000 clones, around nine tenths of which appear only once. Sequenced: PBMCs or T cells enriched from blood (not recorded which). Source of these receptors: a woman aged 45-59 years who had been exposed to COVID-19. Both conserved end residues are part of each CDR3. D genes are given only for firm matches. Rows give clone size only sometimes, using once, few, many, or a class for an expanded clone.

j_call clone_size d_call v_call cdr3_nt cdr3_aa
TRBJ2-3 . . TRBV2 TGTGCCAGCAGTGAAGTGTCAGGGGAACAAGATACGCAGTATTTT CASSEVSGEQDTQYF
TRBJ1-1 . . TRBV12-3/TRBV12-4 TGTGCCAGCAGCCCCCCAAAGAACACTGAAGCTTTCTTT CASSPPKNTEAFF
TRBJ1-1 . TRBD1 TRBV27 TGTGCCAGCAGGACCGGGACAGTGAACACTGAAGCTTTCTTT CASRTGTVNTEAFF
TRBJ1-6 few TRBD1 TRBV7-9 TGTGCCAGCAGCTTAGCCGGGACAGGGGGCGGGTCCCTCCACTTT CASSLAGTGGGSLHF
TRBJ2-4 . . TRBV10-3 TGTGCCATCAGTGAGGAACCTGGGGGCGCCAAAAACATTCAGTACTTC CAISEEPGGAKNIQYF
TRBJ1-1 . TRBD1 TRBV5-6 TGTGCCAGCAGCAGATGGGGACAGGAGTTGTTTCGGGCTGAAGCTTTCTTT CASSRWGQELFRAEAFF
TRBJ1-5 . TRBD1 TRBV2 TGTGCCAGCAGCGGATTACTCCGGGACAGTCTTCCGAGGAAGCCCCAGCATTTT CASSGLLRDSLPRKPQHF
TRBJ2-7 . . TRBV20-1 TGCAGTGCTAGATACTCCTCCGAGCAGTACTTC CSARYSSEQYF
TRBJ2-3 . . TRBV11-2 TGTGCCAGCGCCACAACAGATACGCAGTATTTT CASATTDTQYF
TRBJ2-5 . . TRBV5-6 TGTGCCAGCAGCTTGAGGGGAAACCAAGAGACCCAGTACTTC CASSLRGNQETQYF
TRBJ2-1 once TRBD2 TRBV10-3 TGTGCCATCAGTGTGGTAGCGGGGGCCCCCTACAATGAGCAGTTCTTC CAISVVAGAPYNEQFF
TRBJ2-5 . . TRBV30 TGTGCCTGGAGTGGGGGAGGGGGACAACTGGAGACCCAGTACTTC CAWSGGGGQLETQYF
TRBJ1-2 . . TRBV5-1 TGCGCCAGCAGCTTCCAGGGGACGTCAGCCTATGGCTACACCTTC CASSFQGTSAYGYTF
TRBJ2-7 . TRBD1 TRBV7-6 TGTGCCAGCAGCCCACGACGGACAGGGACCGAGCAGTACTTC CASSPRRTGTEQYF
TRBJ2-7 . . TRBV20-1 TGCAGTGCTAATGACAGGTTATACTACGAGCAGTACTTC CSANDRLYYEQYF
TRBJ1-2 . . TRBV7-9 TGTGCCAGCAGCTTAGCAGGGGTCTATGGCTACACCTTC CASSLAGVYGYTF
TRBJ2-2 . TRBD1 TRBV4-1 TGCGCCAGCAGCCAAGGCCCACAGGGGAGTCGGGCCGGGGAGCTGTTTTTT CASSQGPQGSRAGELFF
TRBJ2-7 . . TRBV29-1 TGCAGCGGAGGCGCTTCCCACGAGCAGTACTTC CSGGASHEQYF
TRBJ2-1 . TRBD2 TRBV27 TGTGCCAGCAGTTTCCCAGGGACTAGCGGGGGGGCCTATTCTGCCTACAATGAGCAGTTCTTC CASSFPGTSGGAYSAYNEQFF
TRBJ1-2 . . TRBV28 TGTGCCATCGGGTCGACAGTACACTATGGCTACACCTTC CAIGSTVHYGYTF
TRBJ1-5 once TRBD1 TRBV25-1 TGTGCCAGCAGGGGGTGCGGGGACAGGGGTCAGCCCCAGCATTTT CASRGCGDRGQPQHF
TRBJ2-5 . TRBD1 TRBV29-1 TGCAGCGTTGACAGGGGGCATGGAGAGACCCAGTACTTC CSVDRGHGETQYF
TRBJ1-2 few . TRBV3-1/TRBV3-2 TGTGCCAGCAGCCAAGATTTTGGGGCATCCCTCACCTTC CASSQDFGASLTF
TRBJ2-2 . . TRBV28 TGTGCCAGCAGTCGGGACACAGACACCGGGGAGCTGTTTTTT CASSRDTDTGELFF
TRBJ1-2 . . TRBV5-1 TGCGCCAGCCGCTCGGGAGGTTCAAGTTATGGCTACACCTTC CASRSGGSSYGYTF
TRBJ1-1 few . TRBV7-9 TGTGCCAGCAGCTTTAGTGGGACAACTTACCACACTGAAGCTTTCTTT CASSFSGTTYHTEAFF
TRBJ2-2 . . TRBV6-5 TGTGCCACCTCTGGACAGACAGTGGGGGAGCTGTTTTTT CATSGQTVGELFF
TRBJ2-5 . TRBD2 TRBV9 TGTGCCAGCAGCGTTGTAGCGGGGGGGCAAGAGACCCAGTACTTC CASSVVAGGQETQYF
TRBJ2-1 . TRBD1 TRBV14 TGTGCCAGCAGCCCATTTATGACAGGGGTAAGGTTCTTC CASSPFMTGVRFF
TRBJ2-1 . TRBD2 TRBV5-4 TGTGCCAGCAGCGCCCAGCGGGGGGGCTTACATGAGCAGTTCTTC CASSAQRGGLHEQFF
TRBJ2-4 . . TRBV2 TGTGCCAGCAGCTCGGACTCCGGGTCCAAAAACATTCAGTACTTC CASSSDSGSKNIQYF
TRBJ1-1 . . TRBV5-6 TGTGCCAGCAGCTTGGAAGGGGGACGGGGTGAAGCTTTCTTT CASSLEGGRGEAFF
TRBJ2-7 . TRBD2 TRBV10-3 TGTGCCACAGAAGGACTAGCGGGGGGTACAAGCTACGAGCAGTACTTC CATEGLAGGTSYEQYF
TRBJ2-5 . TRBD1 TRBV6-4 TGTGCCAGCACCGGGACAGCCCCAGAGACCCAGTACTTC CASTGTAPETQYF
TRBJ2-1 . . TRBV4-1 TGCGCCAGCAGCCAATTAGGACAGGGAGGGGATGAGCAGTTCTTC CASSQLGQGGDEQFF
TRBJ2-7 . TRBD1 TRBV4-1 TGCGCCAGCAGCCTCGGGACAGTCAGCTCCTACGAGCAGTACTTC CASSLGTVSSYEQYF
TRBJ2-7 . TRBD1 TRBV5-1 TGCGCCAGCAGTAATACAGGGGGCTCGTACGAGCAGTACTTC CASSNTGGSYEQYF
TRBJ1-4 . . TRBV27 TGTGCCAGCAGTTTATCGAAGTTAGCTAATGAAAAACTGTTTTTT CASSLSKLANEKLFF
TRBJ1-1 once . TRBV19 TGTGCCAGTACAATCACGTGGCAGAACACTGAAGCTTTCTTT CASTITWQNTEAFF
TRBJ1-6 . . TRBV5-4 TGTGCCAGCAGCTCTTGGGGAGGGGAATTAAATTCACCCCTCCACTTT CASSSWGGELNSPLHF
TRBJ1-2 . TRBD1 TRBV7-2 TGTGCCAGCAGCTTAGGTCCGGGACAGGGATATGGCTACACCTTC CASSLGPGQGYGYTF
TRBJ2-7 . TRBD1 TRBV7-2 TGTGCCAGCAGCTTAGCGGACAGGGGCGCCTACGAGCAGTACTTC CASSLADRGAYEQYF
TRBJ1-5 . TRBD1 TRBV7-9 TGTGCCAGCAGCGGCGAAAGGACAGGGAGTTTTATCAATCAGCCCCAGCATTTT CASSGERTGSFINQPQHF
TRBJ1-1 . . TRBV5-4 TGTGCCAGCAGCCCAAACACGAACACTGAAGCTTTCTTT CASSPNTNTEAFF
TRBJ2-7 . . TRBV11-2 TGTGCCAGCAGCTTAGAGCGGGGGCCAGCCTACGAGCAGTACTTC CASSLERGPAYEQYF
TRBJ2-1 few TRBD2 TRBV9 TGTGCCAGCAGCGTACGCAGCGGGGGGTACAATGAGCAGTTCTTC CASSVRSGGYNEQFF
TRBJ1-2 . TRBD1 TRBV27 TGTGCCAGCAGTACGCTTGACAGGGTTTTGAACTATGGCTACACCTTC CASSTLDRVLNYGYTF
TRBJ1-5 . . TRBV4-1 TGCGCCAGCAGCCAAGTTCGGGGTATTCAGCCCCAGCATTTT CASSQVRGIQPQHF
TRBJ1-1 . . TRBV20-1 TGCATGCAGTCAGGGAACACTGAAGCTTTCTTT CMQSGNTEAFF
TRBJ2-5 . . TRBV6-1 TGTGCCAGCAGTGAAGGCTTCGGAGCTCAAGAGACCCAGTACTTC CASSEGFGAQETQYF
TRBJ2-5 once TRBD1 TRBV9 TGTGCCAGCAGCTTTCAGACAGGGGGCGGACAAGAGACCCAGTACTTC CASSFQTGGGQETQYF
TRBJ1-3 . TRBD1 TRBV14 TGTGCCAGCAGCCGATTGGGGACAGGAGGGGGAAACACCATATATTTT CASSRLGTGGGNTIYF
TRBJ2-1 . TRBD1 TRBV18 TGTGCCAGCTCACCTTTGGGACAGGTGGGGAAGAGGGAGCAGTTCTTC CASSPLGQVGKREQFF
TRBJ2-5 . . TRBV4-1 TGCGCCAGCAGCCTACTCCCCCGGGGGGCAGGGGTAGAGACCCAGTACTTC CASSLLPRGAGVETQYF
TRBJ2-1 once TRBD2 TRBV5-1 TGCGCCAGCAGCCCCCTGACTAGCGGGGGGGTTGGTGAGCAGTTCTTC CASSPLTSGGVGEQFF
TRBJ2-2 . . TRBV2 TGTGCCAGCAGCTCGGACAGCACCGGGGAGCTGTTTTTT CASSSDSTGELFF
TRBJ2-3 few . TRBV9 TGTGCCAGCAGCGACGTGACTAATAGCTACTCAGATACGCAGTATTTT CASSDVTNSYSDTQYF